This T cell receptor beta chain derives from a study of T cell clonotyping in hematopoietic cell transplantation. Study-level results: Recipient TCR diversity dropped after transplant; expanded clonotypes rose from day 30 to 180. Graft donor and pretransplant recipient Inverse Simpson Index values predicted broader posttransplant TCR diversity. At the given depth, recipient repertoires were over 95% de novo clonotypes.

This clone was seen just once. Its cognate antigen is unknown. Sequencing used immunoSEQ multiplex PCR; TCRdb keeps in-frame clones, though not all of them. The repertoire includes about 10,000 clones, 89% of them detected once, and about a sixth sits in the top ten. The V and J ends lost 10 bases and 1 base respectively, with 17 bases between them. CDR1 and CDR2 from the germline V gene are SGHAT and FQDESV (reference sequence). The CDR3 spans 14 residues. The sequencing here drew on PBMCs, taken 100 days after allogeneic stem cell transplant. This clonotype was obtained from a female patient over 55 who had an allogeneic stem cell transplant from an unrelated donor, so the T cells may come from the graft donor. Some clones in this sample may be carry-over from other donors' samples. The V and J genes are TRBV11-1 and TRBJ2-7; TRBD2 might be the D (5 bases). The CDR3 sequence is CATTWTGTSYEQYF. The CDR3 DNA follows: TGTGCCACCACCTGGACGGGAACTTCCTACGAGCAGTACTTC.